The T cell receptor (beta chain) described here comes from a study of blood T cell repertoires in COVID-19. Study-level background: Samples representing acute and convalescent COVID-19 were sourced from the United States, Italy and Spain. PBMCs, B-cell-depleted T cells, or T cells provided the cDNA or gDNA that made up the material.

Seattle researchers signed up patients amid active infection and tracked them longitudinally. Assay used: immunoSEQ multiplex PCR; TCRdb lists only in-frame clones, some missing. The table lists about 440,000 clones, around 89% of them singletons, with roughly 12% in the top ten. As for this clone: Other DNA sequences in the same sample also yield this CDR3.

Germline V CDR1 and CDR2: GTSNPN, SVGIG (reference sequence). With 2 bases removed from V and 2 bases from J, the gap between germline ends came to 6 bases. CDR3 size: 12 residues. The sequenced sample consisted of peripheral blood. The chain joins TRBV30 to TRBJ1-2, with TRBD1 as a possible D gene (6 bases). The TCR sequence derives from a woman aged 45 to 65 with COVID-19, enrolled during active disease. As DNA, the CDR3 is TGTGCCTGGAGTACAGGGAACTATGGCTACACCTTC. Translated: CAWSTGNYGYTF.